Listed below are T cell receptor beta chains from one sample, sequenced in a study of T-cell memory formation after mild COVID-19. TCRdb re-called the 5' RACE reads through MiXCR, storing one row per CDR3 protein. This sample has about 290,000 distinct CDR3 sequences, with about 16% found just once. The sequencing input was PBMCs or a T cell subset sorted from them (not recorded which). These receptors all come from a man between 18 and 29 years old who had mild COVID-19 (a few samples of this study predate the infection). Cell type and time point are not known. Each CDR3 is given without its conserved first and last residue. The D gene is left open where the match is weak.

cdr3_aa: ASSHRLGAELETQY
j_call: TRBJ2-5
d_call: .
v_call: TRBV4-1

cdr3_aa: SVGQGGSGGEQF
j_call: TRBJ2-1
d_call: TRBD1
v_call: TRBV29-1

cdr3_aa: ASWMGGEQF
j_call: TRBJ2-1
d_call: .
v_call: TRBV27

cdr3_aa: ASSLVGSRYNEQF
j_call: TRBJ2-1
d_call: .
v_call: TRBV7-2

cdr3_aa: ASSSRGGRQETQY
j_call: TRBJ2-5
d_call: .
v_call: TRBV7-2

cdr3_aa: ASSYRPGTEPRAQY
j_call: TRBJ2-5
d_call: .
v_call: TRBV6-5

cdr3_aa: SATPRPNTQY
j_call: TRBJ2-3
d_call: .
v_call: TRBV20-1

cdr3_aa: ASSFSRRGDYGYT
j_call: TRBJ1-2
d_call: .
v_call: TRBV7-2

cdr3_aa: ASSLRVAGELF
j_call: TRBJ2-2
d_call: .
v_call: TRBV7-9

cdr3_aa: SARPGQDYEQY
j_call: TRBJ2-7
d_call: TRBD1
v_call: TRBV20-1